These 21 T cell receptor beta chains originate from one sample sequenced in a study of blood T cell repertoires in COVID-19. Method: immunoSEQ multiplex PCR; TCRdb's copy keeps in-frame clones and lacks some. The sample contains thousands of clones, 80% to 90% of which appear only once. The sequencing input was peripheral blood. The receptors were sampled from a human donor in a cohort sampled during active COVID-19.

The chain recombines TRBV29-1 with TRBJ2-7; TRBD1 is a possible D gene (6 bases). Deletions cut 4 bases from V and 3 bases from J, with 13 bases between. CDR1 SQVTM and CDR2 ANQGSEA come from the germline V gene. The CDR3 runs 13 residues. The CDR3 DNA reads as TGCAGCGTTGGATCAGGGGCCTACTACGAGCAGTACTTC. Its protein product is CSVGSGAYYEQYF.

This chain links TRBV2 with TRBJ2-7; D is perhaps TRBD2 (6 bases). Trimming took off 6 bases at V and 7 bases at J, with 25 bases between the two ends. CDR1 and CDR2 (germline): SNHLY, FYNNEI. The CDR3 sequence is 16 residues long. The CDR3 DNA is TGTGCCAGCAGCTTGGACGTCAGACCCTTACGGGGGGAGCAGTACTTC. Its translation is CASSLDVRPLRGEQYF.

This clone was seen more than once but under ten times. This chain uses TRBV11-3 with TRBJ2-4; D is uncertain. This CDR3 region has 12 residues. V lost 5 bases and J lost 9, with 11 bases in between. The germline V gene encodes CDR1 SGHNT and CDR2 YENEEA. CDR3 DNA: TGTGCCAGCAGCCCGCGTCCCGGCATTCAGTACTTC. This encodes CASSPRPGIQYF.

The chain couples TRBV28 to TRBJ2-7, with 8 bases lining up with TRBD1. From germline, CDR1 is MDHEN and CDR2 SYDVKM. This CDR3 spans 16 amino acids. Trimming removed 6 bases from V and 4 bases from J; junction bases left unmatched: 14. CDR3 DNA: TGTGCCAGCAGACTCCTCCAGGGGGCGCAAGGGTACGAGCAGTACTTC. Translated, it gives CASRLLQGAQGYEQYF.

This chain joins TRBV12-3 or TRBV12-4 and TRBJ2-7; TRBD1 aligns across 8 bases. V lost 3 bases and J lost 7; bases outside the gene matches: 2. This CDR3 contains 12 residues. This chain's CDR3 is CASSFTGGEQYF. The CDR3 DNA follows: TGTGCCAGCAGTTTTACAGGGGGGGAGCAGTACTTC.

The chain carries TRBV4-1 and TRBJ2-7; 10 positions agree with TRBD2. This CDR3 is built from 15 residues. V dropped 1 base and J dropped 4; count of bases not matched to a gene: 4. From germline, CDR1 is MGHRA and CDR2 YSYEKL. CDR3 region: CASSQVGTSVYEQYF. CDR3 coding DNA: TGCGCCAGCAGCCAAGTTGGGACTAGCGTGTACGAGCAGTACTTC.

The CDR3 loop reads CATSGINEQFF. For the CDR3, the DNA is TGTGCCACCAGTGGTATAAATGAGCAGTTCTTC. The V and J genes are TRBV24-1 and TRBJ2-1, with no clear D. The germline gives CDR1 KGHDR, CDR2 SFDVKD. V lost 5 bases and J lost 7, with 5 bases in between. The CDR3 is made up of 11 amino acids.

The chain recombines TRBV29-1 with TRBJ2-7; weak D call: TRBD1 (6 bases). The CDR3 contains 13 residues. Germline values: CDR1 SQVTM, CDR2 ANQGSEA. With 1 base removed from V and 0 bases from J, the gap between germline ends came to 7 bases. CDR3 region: CSVEGTVSYEQYF. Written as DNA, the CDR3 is TGCAGCGTTGAAGGGACAGTCTCCTACGAGCAGTACTTC.

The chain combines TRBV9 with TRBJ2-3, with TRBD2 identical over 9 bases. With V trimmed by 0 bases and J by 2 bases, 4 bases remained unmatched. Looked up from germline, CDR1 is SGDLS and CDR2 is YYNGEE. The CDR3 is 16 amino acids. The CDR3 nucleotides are TGTGCCAGCAGCGTAGGGCTAGCGGGGACCACAGATACGCAGTATTTT. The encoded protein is CASSVGLAGTTDTQYF.

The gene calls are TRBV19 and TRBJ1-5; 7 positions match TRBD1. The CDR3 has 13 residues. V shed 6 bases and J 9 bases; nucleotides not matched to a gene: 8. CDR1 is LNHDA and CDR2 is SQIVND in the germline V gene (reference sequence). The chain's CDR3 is CASSRDRPRPQHF. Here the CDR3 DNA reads TGTGCCAGTAGCCGGGACAGACCCCGGCCCCAGCATTTT.

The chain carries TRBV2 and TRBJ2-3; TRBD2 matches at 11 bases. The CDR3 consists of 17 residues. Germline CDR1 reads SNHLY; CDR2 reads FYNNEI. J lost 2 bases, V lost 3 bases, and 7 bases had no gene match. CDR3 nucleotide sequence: TGTGCCAGCAGTGATACGGTGGGACTAGCGGCCACAGATACGCAGTATTTT. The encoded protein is CASSDTVGLAATDTQYF. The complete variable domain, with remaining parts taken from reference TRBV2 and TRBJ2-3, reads EPEVTQTPSHQVTQMGQEVILRCVPISNHLYFYWYRQILGQKVEFLVSFYNNEISEKSEIFDDQFSVERPDGSNFTLKIRSTKLEDSAMYFCASSDTVGLAATDTQYFGPGTRLTVL.

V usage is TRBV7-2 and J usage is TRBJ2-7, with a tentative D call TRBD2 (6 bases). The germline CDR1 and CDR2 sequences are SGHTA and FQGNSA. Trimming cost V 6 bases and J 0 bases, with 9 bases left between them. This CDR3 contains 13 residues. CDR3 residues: CASRRAGSYEQYF. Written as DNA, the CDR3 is TGTGCCAGCAGGAGAGCGGGCTCCTACGAGCAGTACTTC.

The DNA for the CDR3 is TGCGCCAGCAGCGATTCCTACGGAGTACACTACGAGCAGTACTTC. Translating it yields CASSDSYGVHYEQYF. V is TRBV5-1 and J is TRBJ2-7; D not resolved. The germline V gene has CDR1 SGHRS and CDR2 YFSETQ. Between the trimmed V and J ends, which lost 4 bases and 3 bases, there was a span of 17 bases. CDR3 length: 15 residues.

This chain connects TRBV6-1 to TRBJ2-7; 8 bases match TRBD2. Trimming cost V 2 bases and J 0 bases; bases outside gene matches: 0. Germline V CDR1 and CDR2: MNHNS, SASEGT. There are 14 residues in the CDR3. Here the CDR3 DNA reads TGTGCCAGCAGTGAAACTAGCGGCTCCTACGAGCAGTACTTC. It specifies CASSETSGSYEQYF.

This CDR3 reads CASTSGLAGNTDTQYF. As DNA, the CDR3 is TGCGCCAGCACCTCTGGACTAGCGGGAAACACAGATACGCAGTATTTT. The chain carries TRBV5-1 and TRBJ2-3, with 12 bases that match TRBD2. CDR1 and CDR2 from the germline V gene are SGHRS and YFSETQ. This CDR3 has 16 residues. V lost 6 bases, J lost 2 bases, and 7 bases stayed unmatched.

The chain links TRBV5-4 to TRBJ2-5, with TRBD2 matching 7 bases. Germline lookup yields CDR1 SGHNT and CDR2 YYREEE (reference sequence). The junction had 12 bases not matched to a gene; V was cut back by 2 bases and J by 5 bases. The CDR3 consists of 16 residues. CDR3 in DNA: TGTGCCAGCAGCTTAATCGTGAGCGGGACGCGTGAGACCCAGTACTTC. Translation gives CASSLIVSGTRETQYF.

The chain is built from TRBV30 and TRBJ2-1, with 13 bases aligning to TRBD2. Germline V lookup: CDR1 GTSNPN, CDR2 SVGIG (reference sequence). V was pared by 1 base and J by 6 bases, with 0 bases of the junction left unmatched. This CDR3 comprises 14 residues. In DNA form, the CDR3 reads TGTGCCTGGAGTGGGACTAGCGGGAGCAATGAGCAGTTCTTC. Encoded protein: CAWSGTSGSNEQFF. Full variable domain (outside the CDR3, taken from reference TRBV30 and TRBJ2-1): SQTIHQWPATLVQPVGSPLSLECTVEGTSNPNLYWYRQAAGRGLQLLFYSVGIGQISSEVPQNLSASRPQDRQFILSSKKLLLSDSGFYLCAWSGTSGSNEQFFGPGTRLTVL.

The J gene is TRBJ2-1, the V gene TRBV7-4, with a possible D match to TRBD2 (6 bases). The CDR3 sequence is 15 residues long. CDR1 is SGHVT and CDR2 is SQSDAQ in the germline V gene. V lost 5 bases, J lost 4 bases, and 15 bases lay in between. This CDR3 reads CASSQSGRFYNEQFF. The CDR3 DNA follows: TGTGCCAGCAGCCAGAGCGGGCGTTTTTACAATGAGCAGTTCTTC. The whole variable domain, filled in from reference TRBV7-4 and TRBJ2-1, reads GAGVSQSPRYKVAKRGRDVALRCDSISGHVTLYWYRQTLGQGSEVLTYSQSDAQRDKSGRPSGRFSAERPERSVSTLKIQRTEQGDSAVYLCASSQSGRFYNEQFFGPGTRLTVL.

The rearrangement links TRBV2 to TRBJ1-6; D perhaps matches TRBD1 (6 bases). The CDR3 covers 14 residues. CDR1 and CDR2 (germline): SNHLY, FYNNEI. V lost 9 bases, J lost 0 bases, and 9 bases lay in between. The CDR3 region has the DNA TGTGCCAGAACAGGGAGCTCCTATAATTCACCCCTCCACTTT. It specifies CARTGSSYNSPLHF.

In nucleotides, the CDR3 is TGTGCCAGCAAAAGACGGACAGGCTCCTACGAGCAGTACTTC. It specifies CASKRRTGSYEQYF. This rearrangement joins TRBV28 to TRBJ2-7; 7 positions agree with TRBD1. CDR3 size: 14 residues. J was trimmed by 0 bases and V by 7 bases; bases with no gene match: 6. The germline V gene has CDR1 MDHEN and CDR2 SYDVKM.

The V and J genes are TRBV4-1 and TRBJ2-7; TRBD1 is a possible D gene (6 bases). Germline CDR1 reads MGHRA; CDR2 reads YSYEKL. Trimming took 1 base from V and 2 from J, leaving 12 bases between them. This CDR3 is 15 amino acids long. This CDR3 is CASSQGQGYTYEQYF. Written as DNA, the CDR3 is TGCGCCAGCAGCCAAGGGCAGGGGTATACCTACGAGCAGTACTTC.